These 32 T cell receptor beta chains were all obtained from the same sample, sequenced in a study of T cells after yellow fever vaccination (dated by TCRdb to the late 2010s). The treatment or condition label, as the study defines it: live attenuated yellow fever vaccine strain. Library preparation employed 5' RACE. Data came from an Illumina HiSeq 2500. TCRdb redid the processing of the public reads, applying fastp at Q25 and MiXCR, and retained in-frame beta chains. Merged by CDR3 protein, the rows form single entries marked with the most common genes and DNA. Across this sample there are 550,000 to 750,000 distinct CDR3 sequences, with roughly 13% seen only once. The ten largest clonotypes hold over 12% of the sample. The sample in question was PBMCs, obtained on the day of the yellow fever booster vaccination. The receptors were gathered from a man aged 25-45 years who received the YFV17D yellow fever vaccine.

V and J are TRBV5-6 and TRBJ2-5; D possibly corresponds to TRBD2 (5 bases). Trimming removed 0 bases at V and 5 bases at J, with 11 bases between. The germline CDR1 and CDR2 sequences are SGHDT and YYEEEE. This CDR3 spans 14 amino acids. The CDR3 spells CASSLERLGETQYF. CDR3 sequence (DNA): TGTGCCAGCAGCTTGGAGCGGCTGGGTGAGACCCAGTACTTC.

V is TRBV7-2 and J is TRBJ2-3; 10 positions match TRBD2. The CDR3 covers 15 residues. The junction had 8 bases not matched to a gene; V was cut back by 2 bases and J by 9 bases. Germline V gene sequence: CDR1 SGHTA, CDR2 FQGNSA. CDR3: CASSLRLAGEWTQYF. DNA for the CDR3: TGTGCCAGCAGCTTAAGGCTAGCGGGGGAGTGGACGCAGTATTTT.

The CDR3 loop reads CASSYGRTGAYEQYF. CDR3 DNA: TGTGCCAGCAGTTACGGGCGAACAGGCGCCTACGAGCAGTACTTC. The genes are TRBV6-5 and TRBJ2-7, with D perhaps TRBD1 (5 bases). Germline values: CDR1 MNHEY, CDR2 SVGAGI. V shed 2 bases and J shed 2 bases, with 13 bases lying between them. The CDR3 extends over 15 amino acids.

The chain combines TRBV7-9 with TRBJ2-1; 10 bases are a match to TRBD2. Trimming at V came to 4 bases and at J to 6 bases, leaving 9 bases not matched to a gene. The germline V gene has CDR1 SEHNR and CDR2 FQNEAQ (reference sequence). CDR3 length: 16 amino acids. CDR3 in amino acids: CASSSLRSGRVNEQFF. The CDR3 DNA sequence: TGTGCCAGCAGCTCTTTGAGGAGCGGGAGGGTCAATGAGCAGTTCTTC.

This clonotype occurred many times. V gene TRBV14 combines with J gene TRBJ1-1, with TRBD1 matching over 10 bases. The V segment lost 3 bases and the J segment 4 bases; nucleotides outside the gene matches: 5. Germline CDR1 reads SGHDN; CDR2 reads FVKESK. The CDR3 sequence is 15 residues long. CDR3 loop: CASSQMRTGGTEAFF. The CDR3 DNA reads as TGTGCCAGCAGCCAGATGAGGACAGGGGGCACTGAAGCTTTCTTT. Full variable domain (remainder filled in from reference TRBV14 and TRBJ1-1): EAGVTQFPSHSVIEKGQTVTLRCDPISGHDNLYWYRRVMGKEIKFLLHFVKESKQDESGMPNNRFLAERTGGTYSTLKVQPAELEDSGVYFCASSQMRTGGTEAFFGQGTRLTVV.

This clonotype has just a few counts. CDR3 nucleotide sequence: TGTGCCAGTAGTATAGCTGGAGGGCCCAACGAGCAGTACTTC. Protein: CASSIAGGPNEQYF. The rearrangement joins TRBV19 to TRBJ2-7, with D possibly matching TRBD2 (6 bases). In germline, CDR1 is LNHDA, CDR2 SQIVND (reference sequence). V lost 1 base, J lost 5 bases, and 12 bases lay in between. The CDR3 consists of 14 residues.

The V and J genes are TRBV21-1 and TRBJ2-1. TRBV21-1 is annotated as a pseudogene. The CDR3 runs to 15 residues. CDR3 sequence reads: CASSTWRAPYNEQFF. CDR3 DNA: TGTGCCAGCAGCACGTGGAGGGCCCCATACAATGAGCAGTTCTTC.

This chain links TRBV7-9 with TRBJ1-3; 8 positions match TRBD1. Germline lookup yields CDR1 SEHNR and CDR2 FQNEAQ (reference sequence). V was clipped by 7 bases and J by 4 bases; unmatched bases: 6. There are 14 residues in the CDR3. In DNA, the CDR3 is TGTGCCAGCAAGAGGACAGGGACAGGAAACACCATATATTTT. Amino acids: CASKRTGTGNTIYF.

V is TRBV29-1 and J is TRBJ1-1, with TRBD1 as a possible D gene (5 bases). Trimming removed 4 bases at V and 0 bases at J, with 6 bases between. Germline-derived CDR1 and CDR2 are SQVTM and ANQGSEA. The CDR3 spans 12 residues. The CDR3 coding sequence is TGCAGCGTTGTGACAGTGAACACTGAAGCTTTCTTT. It is translated as CSVVTVNTEAFF. The whole variable domain, filled in from reference TRBV29-1 and TRBJ1-1, reads SAVISQKPSRDICQRGTSLTIQCQVDSQVTMMFWYRQQPGQSLTLIATANQGSEATYESGFVIDKFPISRPNLTFSTLTVSNMSPEDSSIYLCSVVTVNTEAFFGQGTRLTVV.

In this sample, this clonotype turned up a few times. V gene TRBV29-1 combines with J gene TRBJ2-3; TRBD1 might be the D (6 bases). The CDR3 has 14 amino acids. Trimming took off 5 bases at V and 1 base at J, with 13 bases between the two ends. CDR1 is SQVTM, CDR2 ANQGSEA, per germline. CDR3 protein: CSVTQGTRTDTQYF. CDR3 sequence (DNA): TGCAGCGTTACCCAGGGGACCCGCACAGATACGCAGTATTTT.

The V gene is TRBV20-1, the J gene TRBJ2-5; possibly TRBD2 for D (7 bases). Germline V gene lookup returns CDR1 DFQATT and CDR2 SNEGSKA (reference sequence). The CDR3 is 16 residues long. Trimming shortened V by 6 bases and J by 1 base, and 21 bases separated the two germline ends. The CDR3 DNA reads TGCAGTGCCGTCTGGCTGGGGGCTAGCGGCCAAGAGACCCAGTACTTC. It is translated as CSAVWLGASGQETQYF.

CDR3 amino acids: CASSRGRRNNEQFF. The CDR3, as DNA: TGTGCCAGCTCGAGGGGGCGGAGGAACAATGAGCAGTTCTTC. V usage is TRBV28 and J usage is TRBJ2-1, with 7 bases identical to TRBD1. Germline V gene data show CDR1 as MDHEN and CDR2 as SYDVKM. V lost 8 bases and J lost 5; bases outside the gene matches: 9. The CDR3 covers 14 residues.

The chain is built from TRBV7-6 and TRBJ2-6; D unresolved. The V gene lost 4 bases and the J gene lost 0 bases, with 10 bases spanning the gap. Per germline, CDR1 SGHVS and CDR2 FNYEAQ. CDR3 length: 16 amino acids. This CDR3 is CASSSPYNSGANVLTF. DNA of the CDR3: TGTGCCAGCAGCTCGCCGTATAACTCTGGGGCCAACGTCCTGACTTTC.

The CDR3 DNA follows: TGTGCCAGTCTCGGGGACTACAATGAGCAGTTCTTC. Translating it yields CASLGDYNEQFF. The V gene is TRBV6-5, the J gene TRBJ2-1; tentative D call: TRBD2 (5 bases). V was trimmed by 9 bases and J by 3 bases, leaving 9 bases between them. Germline values: CDR1 MNHEY, CDR2 SVGAGI. There are 12 residues in the CDR3.

The V gene is TRBV5-1, the J gene TRBJ2-1; 7 nucleotides agree with TRBD2. The CDR3 contains 20 residues. V shed 1 base, J shed 4 bases, and the junction held 20 bases outside the gene matches. Germline CDR1 is SGHRS and CDR2 is YFSETQ. CDR3 nucleotides: TGCGCCAGCAGCTTGTTGGGACCTCGCCTGGCGGGAGTGAAGTACAATGAGCAGTTCTTC. Residues: CASSLLGPRLAGVKYNEQFF.

The rearrangement joins TRBV20-1 to TRBJ2-1; TRBD2 matches at 10 bases. The CDR3 loop spans 15 amino acids. Trimming removed 1 base from V and 4 bases from J; junction bases left unmatched: 4. Germline-derived CDR1 and CDR2 are DFQATT and SNEGSKA (reference sequence). The CDR3 DNA is TGCAGTGCTAGAGGAAGCGGGAGGGTTTACAATGAGCAGTTCTTC. Its protein product is CSARGSGRVYNEQFF.

This clonotype showed up many times. The chain uses TRBV6-2 or TRBV6-3 and TRBJ2-5; D ambiguous. CDR3 size: 11 residues. V was cut by 3 bases and J by 7 bases, with 6 bases left in between. From germline, CDR1 is MNHEY and CDR2 SVGEGT. CDR3 sequence (DNA): TGTGCCAGCAGTTATTCAAGGACCCAGTACTTC. This translates into CASSYSRTQYF.

In this sample, this clonotype turned up a few times. The rearrangement links TRBV5-1 to TRBJ2-6, with TRBD2 matching over 7 bases. The length of the CDR3 is 18 residues. CDR1 is SGHRS, CDR2 YFSETQ, per germline. J lost 0 bases, V lost 1 base, and 7 bases had no gene match. The CDR3, as DNA: TGCGCCAGCAGCTTGTCGGTAGCGGGTAGCTCTGGGGCCAACGTCCTGACTTTC. It codes for CASSLSVAGSSGANVLTF.

This rearrangement joins TRBV12-3 or TRBV12-4 to TRBJ1-5; a possible D gene is TRBD1 (5 bases). The CDR3 is made up of 14 amino acids. Between the trimmed V and J ends, which lost 3 bases and 4 bases, there was a span of 10 bases. This CDR3 reads CASSFGRGNQPQHF. The DNA for the CDR3 is TGTGCCAGCAGTTTCGGGCGGGGGAATCAGCCCCAGCATTTT.

CDR3 protein: CASSLSTGPEKLFF. The CDR3 bases are TGTGCCAGCAGCTTGTCGACAGGTCCGGAAAAACTGTTTTTT. This chain connects TRBV5-5 to TRBJ1-4; D possibly corresponds to TRBD1 (6 bases). V lost 1 base and J 8 bases, leaving 12 bases between the germline ends. The CDR3 runs 14 residues. Looked up from germline, CDR1 is SGHKS and CDR2 is YYEKEE (reference sequence).

This clonotype was seen ten or more times. The chain is built from TRBV15 and TRBJ2-1, with 13 bases matching TRBD2. The ends lost 0 bases at V and 8 bases at J; junction bases unmatched: 4. The CDR3 spans 16 residues. Germline V gene sequence: CDR1 LNHNV, CDR2 YYDKDF (reference sequence). CDR3 in DNA: TGTGCCACCAGCAGAGAACTAGCGGGAGGGGTCCATGAGCAGTTCTTC. Translation: CATSRELAGGVHEQFF.

This clonotype was counted between two and nine times. This chain links TRBV20-1 with TRBJ2-1; 10 nucleotides agree with TRBD2. The trim removed 4 bases at V and 4 bases at J, leaving 10 bases unmatched. The CDR3 covers 16 residues. From germline, CDR1 is DFQATT and CDR2 SNEGSKA (reference sequence). The CDR3 spells CSAKSLAGELYNEQFF. CDR3 coding DNA: TGCAGTGCTAAATCTCTAGCGGGAGAGTTGTACAATGAGCAGTTCTTC.

The chain joins TRBV5-8 to TRBJ1-4; TRBD1 agrees at 9 bases. The germline V gene encodes CDR1 SGHTS and CDR2 YDEGEE. The CDR3 is made up of 14 amino acids. The trim removed 4 bases at V and 9 bases at J, leaving 7 bases unmatched. As DNA, the CDR3 is TGTGCCAGCAGCCCCGGGGACAGGGTTAAAAAACTGTTTTTT. Protein product: CASSPGDRVKKLFF.

The chain is built from TRBV5-4 and TRBJ2-1; D is unclear. Between the trimmed V and J ends, which lost 1 base and 6 bases, there was a span of 11 bases. Germline values: CDR1 SGHNT, CDR2 YYREEE (reference sequence). The CDR3 has 14 amino acids. CDR3 residues: CASSLRGYINEQFF. CDR3 sequence (DNA): TGTGCCAGCAGCTTGCGAGGATATATCAATGAGCAGTTCTTC.

This clonotype has ten or more counts. The chain has TRBV20-1 and TRBJ2-3; no clear D gene. Germline assignment: CDR1 DFQATT and CDR2 SNEGSKA (reference sequence). CDR3 size: 14 residues. Trimming took off 6 bases at V and 2 bases at J, with 15 bases between the two ends. The CDR3 is CSAKVSPITDTQYF. As DNA, the CDR3 is TGCAGTGCGAAGGTGTCTCCGATCACAGATACGCAGTATTTT.

This clonotype was seen repeatedly, ten times or more. The chain links TRBV5-1 to TRBJ1-5, with D possibly being TRBD1 (6 bases). Germline V gene lookup returns CDR1 SGHRS and CDR2 YFSETQ. V was shortened by 2 bases and J by 7 bases, with 13 bases between the two germline ends. This CDR3 spans 14 amino acids. The CDR3 DNA follows: TGCGCCAGCAGCTTCGGACAGTCCGGACAGCCCCAGCATTTT. Translated: CASSFGQSGQPQHF.

This chain connects TRBV6-5 to TRBJ2-7; either TRBD1 or TRBD2 may supply D (5 bases each). The CDR3 covers 13 residues. V was pared by 4 bases and J by 9 bases, with 16 bases between. The germline V gene has CDR1 MNHEY and CDR2 SVGAGI. The CDR3 DNA is TGTGCCAGCAGTTTCGTTGAGGGGCAGGGGCAGTACTTC. Translated, it gives CASSFVEGQGQYF.

The gene calls are TRBV29-1 and TRBJ2-1; possible D gene TRBD2, 6 bases. The CDR3 sequence is 11 residues long. V lost 7 bases to trimming and J lost 6 bases, with 10 bases between them. The germline gives CDR1 SQVTM, CDR2 ANQGSEA. This CDR3 is CSAGTLNEQFF. The DNA of the CDR3 is TGCAGCGCCGGGACTCTCAATGAGCAGTTCTTC.

This rearrangement joins TRBV24-1 to TRBJ2-5; 9 bases match TRBD1. Per germline, CDR1 KGHDR and CDR2 SFDVKD. Unmatched junction bases numbered 7, after V lost 7 bases and J lost 2 bases. The CDR3 contains 15 residues. The CDR3 DNA reads as TGTGCCACCAGCCCGGGGACAGGGTCTCAAGAGACCCAGTACTTC. Its protein product is CATSPGTGSQETQYF.

This chain connects TRBV6-1 to TRBJ2-7, with D unclear. V was shortened by 8 bases and J by 1 base, with 12 bases between the two germline ends. The CDR3 is 13 residues long. From germline, CDR1 is MNHNS and CDR2 SASEGT. The CDR3 DNA follows: TGTGCCAGCGCCCACGGGCCGTCCTACGAGCAGTACTTC. Its protein is CASAHGPSYEQYF.

The gene calls are TRBV7-2 and TRBJ2-3; 7 bases match TRBD1. J was trimmed by 4 bases and V by 5 bases; bases with no gene match: 9. Germline V gene sequence: CDR1 SGHTA, CDR2 FQGNSA. This CDR3 has 15 amino acids. CDR3 nucleotide sequence: TGTGCCAGCAGCCTCTACCGGGACAGACCAGATACGCAGTATTTT. Protein sequence: CASSLYRDRPDTQYF.

The chain couples TRBV10-3 to TRBJ2-7; either TRBD1 or TRBD2 may fit D (5 bases each). Trimming pared 4 bases from V and 1 base from J, leaving 14 bases between. The germline V gene has CDR1 ENHRY and CDR2 SYGVKD. CDR3 length equals 15 residues. The CDR3 DNA follows: TGTGCCATCAGTGTCCGGTTGGGGGATTCCTACGAGCAGTACTTC. Its protein is CAISVRLGDSYEQYF.